A selection of T cell receptor beta chains follows, all from one sample in a study of blood T cell repertoires in COVID-19. Assay used: immunoSEQ multiplex PCR; TCRdb lists only in-frame clones, some missing. The sample carries 170,000 or so clones, roughly 90% recorded once. Specimen: PBMCs or T cells enriched from blood (not recorded which). These receptors originate from a woman aged 45-65 years who had recovered from COVID-19. The CDR3 runs from the conserved cysteine through the conserved F or W. Each record gives: J gene, V gene, clone size, D gene, CDR3 DNA, CDR3 protein. A D gene is named only where the DNA matches it firmly. Size tells how often a clone was seen (once, few, many) or the class of an expanded clone, and some rows leave it out.

J gene: TRBJ2-5
V gene: TRBV6-5
clone size: .
D gene: TRBD1
CDR3 DNA: TGTGCCAGCAGTATTTTCAGGGGGACCCAAGAGACCCAGTACTTC
CDR3 protein: CASSIFRGTQETQYF

J gene: TRBJ1-1
V gene: TRBV27
clone size: .
D gene: TRBD1
CDR3 DNA: TGTGCCAGCAGTAAAGGGACAGTACCTGAAGCTTTCTTT
CDR3 protein: CASSKGTVPEAFF

J gene: TRBJ2-3
V gene: TRBV2
clone size: .
D gene: TRBD2
CDR3 DNA: TGTGCCAGCATCGGTGGGCGCGGGAGTAGGGCAGATACGCAGTATTTT
CDR3 protein: CASIGGRGSRADTQYF

J gene: TRBJ1-2
V gene: TRBV5-5
clone size: few
D gene: .
CDR3 DNA: TGTGCCAGCACCCCTGACAGGCTTATGGTGGGCTACACCTTC
CDR3 protein: CASTPDRLMVGYTF

J gene: TRBJ1-5
V gene: TRBV7-9
clone size: .
D gene: .
CDR3 DNA: TGTGCCAGCAGCTCGGACAGCAGCAATCAGCCCCAGCATTTT
CDR3 protein: CASSSDSSNQPQHF

J gene: TRBJ2-7
V gene: TRBV27
clone size: .
D gene: .
CDR3 DNA: TGTGCCAGCAGTTTAGTGGGTGGAGGGGGCGCAGGGCAGTACTTC
CDR3 protein: CASSLVGGGGAGQYF

J gene: TRBJ2-7
V gene: TRBV11-3
clone size: once
D gene: .
CDR3 DNA: TGTGCCAGCAGCTCGTCGGGACAATCGGGCTCCCAGCAGTACTTC
CDR3 protein: CASSSSGQSGSQQYF

J gene: TRBJ2-2
V gene: TRBV9
clone size: .
D gene: .
CDR3 DNA: TGTGCCAGCAGCCCCCGTGGCGGGGACACCGGGGAGCTGTTTTTT
CDR3 protein: CASSPRGGDTGELFF

J gene: TRBJ1-4
V gene: TRBV7-3
clone size: .
D gene: TRBD1
CDR3 DNA: TGTGCCAGCAGCTTAGGGGCCAGAGGGGGCCTAGAAAAACTGTTTTTT
CDR3 protein: CASSLGARGGLEKLFF

J gene: TRBJ2-2
V gene: TRBV3-1/TRBV3-2
clone size: .
D gene: TRBD1
CDR3 DNA: TGTGCCAGCAGCCTACAGGGGTACGGGGAGCTGTTTTTT
CDR3 protein: CASSLQGYGELFF

J gene: TRBJ1-1
V gene: TRBV15
clone size: .
D gene: .
CDR3 DNA: TGTGCCACCAGCAGAGATCCGATGAGCACTGAAGCTTTCTTT
CDR3 protein: CATSRDPMSTEAFF

J gene: TRBJ2-5
V gene: TRBV11-3
clone size: .
D gene: .
CDR3 DNA: TGTGCCAGCAGCTGGGGGACACATAATCAAGAGACCCAGTACTTC
CDR3 protein: CASSWGTHNQETQYF

J gene: TRBJ2-3
V gene: TRBV19
clone size: .
D gene: .
CDR3 DNA: TGTGCCAGTAGTATCTACAGGGTCGGAGGACGAGATACGCAGTATTTT
CDR3 protein: CASSIYRVGGRDTQYF

J gene: TRBJ2-2
V gene: TRBV19
clone size: .
D gene: .
CDR3 DNA: TGTGCCAGTAGTATCCCCCTCGTTGTTCGGGTGACAGGAGACACCGGGGAGCTGTTTTTT
CDR3 protein: CASSIPLVVRVTGDTGELFF

J gene: TRBJ1-4
V gene: TRBV4-1
clone size: .
D gene: .
CDR3 DNA: TGCGCCAGCAGCCCCACAGGGTTAACTAATGAAAAACTGTTTTTT
CDR3 protein: CASSPTGLTNEKLFF

J gene: TRBJ2-7
V gene: TRBV19
clone size: .
D gene: TRBD1
CDR3 DNA: TGTGCCAGTAGTAGGGGGACAGGGGGCGACGAGCAGTACTTC
CDR3 protein: CASSRGTGGDEQYF

J gene: TRBJ2-7
V gene: TRBV2
clone size: .
D gene: TRBD2
CDR3 DNA: TGTGCCAGCAGTGAATTGGGACTAGCGGGAGAAGGCTACGAGCAGTACTTC
CDR3 protein: CASSELGLAGEGYEQYF

J gene: TRBJ2-3
V gene: TRBV11-2
clone size: .
D gene: .
CDR3 DNA: TGTGCCAGCAGCTTAGCTACATCGTCGGGGGATACGCAGTATTTT
CDR3 protein: CASSLATSSGDTQYF

J gene: TRBJ2-5
V gene: TRBV5-1
clone size: .
D gene: TRBD1
CDR3 DNA: TGCGCCAGCAGAAGGACAGGGGGCGGCTCAGAGACCCAGTACTTC
CDR3 protein: CASRRTGGGSETQYF

J gene: TRBJ2-7
V gene: TRBV4-1
clone size: .
D gene: TRBD2
CDR3 DNA: TGCGCCAGCAGCCAACAGACTAGCGGGCTTTACGAGCAGTACTTC
CDR3 protein: CASSQQTSGLYEQYF

J gene: TRBJ1-1
V gene: TRBV3-1/TRBV3-2
clone size: .
D gene: TRBD1
CDR3 DNA: TGTGCCAGCAGCGCAACAGGGGGTCTCGGCACTGAAGCTTTCTTT
CDR3 protein: CASSATGGLGTEAFF

J gene: TRBJ2-1
V gene: TRBV5-1
clone size: .
D gene: TRBD1
CDR3 DNA: TGCGCCAGCAGCTTGGCGACAGGGGGCGGGAATGAGCAGTTCTTC
CDR3 protein: CASSLATGGGNEQFF

J gene: TRBJ1-6
V gene: TRBV18
clone size: .
D gene: .
CDR3 DNA: TGTGCCAGCTCACCCGACAGATATAATTCACCCCTCCACTTT
CDR3 protein: CASSPDRYNSPLHF

J gene: TRBJ2-5
V gene: TRBV24-1
clone size: .
D gene: TRBD2
CDR3 DNA: TGTGCCACCAGTGATTGGACTAGCGGGGGAGAGACCCAGTACTTC
CDR3 protein: CATSDWTSGGETQYF

J gene: TRBJ2-3
V gene: TRBV30
clone size: .
D gene: TRBD2
CDR3 DNA: TGTGCCTGGAGGGTTCTAGGACTAGCGCGGATAGATACGCAGTATTTT
CDR3 protein: CAWRVLGLARIDTQYF

J gene: TRBJ1-5
V gene: TRBV10-2
clone size: .
D gene: .
CDR3 DNA: TGCGCCAGCAGTGAAGGAGGGTCCTATAGCAATCAGCCCCAGCATTTT
CDR3 protein: CASSEGGSYSNQPQHF

J gene: TRBJ1-4
V gene: TRBV7-9
clone size: .
D gene: .
CDR3 DNA: TGTGCCAGCAGCTTAGAGGCGACTATAAAACTGTTTTTT
CDR3 protein: CASSLEATIKLFF

J gene: TRBJ2-5
V gene: TRBV29-1
clone size: .
D gene: TRBD2
CDR3 DNA: TGCAGCGTTGACCCAGCGGGAGGAACTCCAGAGACCCAGTACTTC
CDR3 protein: CSVDPAGGTPETQYF

J gene: TRBJ1-1
V gene: TRBV27
clone size: .
D gene: TRBD1
CDR3 DNA: TGTGCCAGCAGCTTTCCAGGGGGAGGAACTGAAGCTTTCTTT
CDR3 protein: CASSFPGGGTEAFF

J gene: TRBJ1-4
V gene: TRBV28
clone size: few
D gene: .
CDR3 DNA: TGTGCCAGCAGTTTTTCTCAGGGGTTCGGAAAACTGTTTTTT
CDR3 protein: CASSFSQGFGKLFF

J gene: TRBJ2-5
V gene: TRBV4-1
clone size: once
D gene: TRBD1
CDR3 DNA: TGCGCCAGCAGCCCAGGGACAGGGGTAATCGAGGGAAAGGCCCAGTACTTC
CDR3 protein: CASSPGTGVIEGKAQYF

J gene: TRBJ2-3
V gene: TRBV7-9
clone size: .
D gene: TRBD2
CDR3 DNA: TGTGCCAGCAGCTTAGGTGATAGCGGGAGGAGTAGCACAGATACGCAGTATTTT
CDR3 protein: CASSLGDSGRSSTDTQYF

J gene: TRBJ1-2
V gene: TRBV28
clone size: .
D gene: TRBD1
CDR3 DNA: TGTGCCAGCAGTTTAGGGGGACAGGGCTGGAGGTATGGCTACACCTTC
CDR3 protein: CASSLGGQGWRYGYTF

J gene: TRBJ2-1
V gene: TRBV4-2
clone size: .
D gene: TRBD2
CDR3 DNA: TGTGCCAGCAGCCAAGTAGGAGGGAGGGAAAGCGGGACTCAGTTCTTC
CDR3 protein: CASSQVGGRESGTQFF

J gene: TRBJ1-5
V gene: TRBV30
clone size: .
D gene: .
CDR3 DNA: TGTGCCTGGAGTTTGGACAGTTTCAATCAGCCCCAGCATTTT
CDR3 protein: CAWSLDSFNQPQHF

J gene: TRBJ2-7
V gene: TRBV2
clone size: .
D gene: TRBD1
CDR3 DNA: TGTGCCAGCAGTGGGGGACAGGGCCCGTACGAGCAGTACTTC
CDR3 protein: CASSGGQGPYEQYF

J gene: TRBJ2-3
V gene: TRBV28
clone size: .
D gene: .
CDR3 DNA: TGTGCCAGCAGTTTAACCTCACGGGATACGCAGTATTTT
CDR3 protein: CASSLTSRDTQYF

J gene: TRBJ2-3
V gene: TRBV27
clone size: .
D gene: .
CDR3 DNA: TGTGCCAGCAGCAGGACACCCGGCGGCACAGATACGCAGTATTTT
CDR3 protein: CASSRTPGGTDTQYF

J gene: TRBJ2-7
V gene: TRBV3-1/TRBV3-2
clone size: .
D gene: .
CDR3 DNA: TGTGCCAGCGGGGGGGCCCTCCTCTACGAGCAGTACTTC
CDR3 protein: CASGGALLYEQYF

J gene: TRBJ2-3
V gene: TRBV28
clone size: .
D gene: TRBD2
CDR3 DNA: TGTGCCAGCAGTCTAGCGGGGATAAGCACAGATACGCAGTATTTT
CDR3 protein: CASSLAGISTDTQYF

J gene: TRBJ2-1
V gene: TRBV16
clone size: .
D gene: .
CDR3 DNA: TGTGCCAGCAGCCAACAGGGTTACAATGAGCAGTTCTTC
CDR3 protein: CASSQQGYNEQFF

J gene: TRBJ1-1
V gene: TRBV19
clone size: .
D gene: TRBD1
CDR3 DNA: TGTGCCAGTAGTCCGTCAGAGGGGGCGAGCACTGAAGCTTTCTTT
CDR3 protein: CASSPSEGASTEAFF

J gene: TRBJ1-3
V gene: TRBV7-6
clone size: .
D gene: TRBD1
CDR3 DNA: TGTGCCAGCAGCAAACAGGGGGCCGGCTCTGGAAACACCATATATTTT
CDR3 protein: CASSKQGAGSGNTIYF

J gene: TRBJ2-7
V gene: TRBV5-1
clone size: few
D gene: .
CDR3 DNA: TGCGCCAGCAGCCCCGCCGCGGGGAGCTCCTACGAGCAGTACTTC
CDR3 protein: CASSPAAGSSYEQYF

J gene: TRBJ2-2
V gene: TRBV5-5
clone size: few
D gene: TRBD2
CDR3 DNA: TGTGCCAGCAGCTCGCCAACTAGCGCCGACACCGGGGAGCTGTTTTTT
CDR3 protein: CASSSPTSADTGELFF

J gene: TRBJ1-6
V gene: TRBV6-5
clone size: .
D gene: TRBD1
CDR3 DNA: TGTGCCAGCAGCAGGACAGGGGGAGAGTCACCCCTCCACTTT
CDR3 protein: CASSRTGGESPLHF

J gene: TRBJ2-3
V gene: TRBV5-1
clone size: .
D gene: TRBD2
CDR3 DNA: TGCGCCAGCAGCTTCCGACTAGCGGGCCTAGGGACAGATACGCAGTATTTT
CDR3 protein: CASSFRLAGLGTDTQYF